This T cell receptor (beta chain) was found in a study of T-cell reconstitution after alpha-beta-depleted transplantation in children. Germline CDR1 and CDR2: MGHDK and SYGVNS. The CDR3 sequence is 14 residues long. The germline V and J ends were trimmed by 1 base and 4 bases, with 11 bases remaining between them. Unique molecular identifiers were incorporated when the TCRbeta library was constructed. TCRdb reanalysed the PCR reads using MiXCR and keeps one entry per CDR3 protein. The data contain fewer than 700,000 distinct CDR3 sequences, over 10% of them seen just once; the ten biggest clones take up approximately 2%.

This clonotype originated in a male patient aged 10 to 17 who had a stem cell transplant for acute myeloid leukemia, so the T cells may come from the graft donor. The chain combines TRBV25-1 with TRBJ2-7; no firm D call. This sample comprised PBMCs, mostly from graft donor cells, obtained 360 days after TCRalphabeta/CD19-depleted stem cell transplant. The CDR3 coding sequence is TGTGCCAGCAGTGAATCATGGGGTCCGTACGAGCAGTACTTC. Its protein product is CASSESWGPYEQYF.